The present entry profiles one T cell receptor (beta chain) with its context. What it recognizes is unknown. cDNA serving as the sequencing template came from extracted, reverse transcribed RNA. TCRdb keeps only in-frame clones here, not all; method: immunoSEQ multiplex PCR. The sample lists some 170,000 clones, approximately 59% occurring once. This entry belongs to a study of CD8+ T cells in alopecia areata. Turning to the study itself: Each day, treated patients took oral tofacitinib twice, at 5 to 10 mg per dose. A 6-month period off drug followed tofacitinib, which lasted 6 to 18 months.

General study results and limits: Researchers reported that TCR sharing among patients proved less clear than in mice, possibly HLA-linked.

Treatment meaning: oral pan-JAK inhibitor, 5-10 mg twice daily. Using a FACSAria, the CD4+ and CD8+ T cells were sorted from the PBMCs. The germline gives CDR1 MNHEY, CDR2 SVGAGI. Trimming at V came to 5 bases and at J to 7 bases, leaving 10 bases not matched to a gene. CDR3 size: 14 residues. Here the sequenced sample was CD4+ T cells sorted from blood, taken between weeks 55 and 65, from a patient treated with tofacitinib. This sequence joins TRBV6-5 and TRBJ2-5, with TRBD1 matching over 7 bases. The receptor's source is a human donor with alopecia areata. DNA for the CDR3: TGTGCCAGCAGTCGATCAAACAGGGGCGGGACCCAGTACTTC. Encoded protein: CASSRSNRGGTQYF.